Included here is one T cell receptor (beta chain) sequence, with context. With 4 bases clipped from V and 5 bases from J, the junction kept 15 bases outside the gene matches. The CDR3 sequence is 17 residues long. Germline lookup yields CDR1 LGHNA and CDR2 YNFKEQ. The table came from immunoSEQ multiplex PCR; TCRdb's copy has only in-frame clones and leaves some out. The sample records tens of thousands of clones, 75% to 95% being singletons. This sample is part of a study of T cells in localized non-small cell lung cancer. The clonotype comes from a female donor older than 55 with stage II squamous cell lung carcinoma. This chain links TRBV4-2 with TRBJ2-7, with 9 bases that match TRBD2. The starting material was peripheral blood, obtained before any cancer treatment. CDR3 sequence reads: CASSPSLGTSKINEQYF. CDR3 nucleotide sequence: TGTGCCAGCAGCCCCTCTCTAGGGACTAGCAAGATAAACGAGCAGTACTTC.